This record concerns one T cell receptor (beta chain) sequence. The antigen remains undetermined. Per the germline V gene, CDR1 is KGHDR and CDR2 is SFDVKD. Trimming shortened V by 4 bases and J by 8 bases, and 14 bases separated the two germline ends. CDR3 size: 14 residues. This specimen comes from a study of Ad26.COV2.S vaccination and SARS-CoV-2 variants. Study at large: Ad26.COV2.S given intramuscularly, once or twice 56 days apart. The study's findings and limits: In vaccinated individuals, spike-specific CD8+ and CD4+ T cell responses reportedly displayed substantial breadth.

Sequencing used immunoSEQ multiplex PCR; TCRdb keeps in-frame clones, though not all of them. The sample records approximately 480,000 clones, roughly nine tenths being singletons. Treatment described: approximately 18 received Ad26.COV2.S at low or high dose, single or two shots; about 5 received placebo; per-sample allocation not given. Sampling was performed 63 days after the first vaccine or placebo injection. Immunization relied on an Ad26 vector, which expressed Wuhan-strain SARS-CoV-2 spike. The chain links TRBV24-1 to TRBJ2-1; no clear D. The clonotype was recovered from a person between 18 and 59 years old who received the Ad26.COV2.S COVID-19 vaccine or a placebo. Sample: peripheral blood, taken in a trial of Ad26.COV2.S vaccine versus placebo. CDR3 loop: CATSDPVGFHEQFF. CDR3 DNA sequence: TGTGCCACCAGTGACCCGGTAGGCTTCCATGAGCAGTTCTTC.